This T cell receptor (beta chain) stems from a study of cytomegalovirus exposure and HLA in healthy donors. Study conclusions and caveats: A later examination showed that TCR association rates differed by HLA locus, with DRB1 most and HLA-C fewest. Most TCR beta V segments were productive about 90% or about 30% of the time in an earlier analysis.

CDR3 length equals 18 residues. J was trimmed by 0 bases and V by 0 bases; bases with no gene match: 8. In germline, CDR1 is MDHEN, CDR2 SYDVKM. 13 Jbeta primers and 60 Vbeta primers were used for the PCR. Generated by immunoSEQ multiplex PCR, the TCRdb table keeps only in-frame clones and is missing some. The sample is made up of 25,000 to 40,000 clones, and the top ten hold approximately 4% of it. In the case of this clone: Its antigen is unknown.

The source is a middle-aged man in good health and CMV-seronegative. The sequencing sample was made of PBMCs. The V gene is TRBV28, the J gene TRBJ1-5; 7 bases fit TRBD1. The CDR3 spells CASSLWGPGTDSNQPQHF. CDR3 sequence (DNA): TGTGCCAGCAGTTTATGGGGGCCGGGGACAGATAGCAATCAGCCCCAGCATTTT.